These 7 T cell receptor beta chains were all obtained from the same sample, sequenced in a study of identical twins. MiXCR was run by TCRdb on the 5' RACE reads, yielding one entry per CDR3 protein. The table lists more than 1.5 million distinct CDR3 sequences, 32% of them singletons. Input material: cord blood. The receptors were gathered from a newborn girl in good health.

The chain employs TRBV12-5 and TRBJ2-7; D ambiguous. Trimming removed 1 base from V and 7 bases from J, with 14 bases in between. CDR1 is LGHNT and CDR2 is FRNRAP in the germline V gene. CDR3 size: 14 residues. The CDR3 DNA is TGTGCTAGTGGTTTGGGCAGGAACTACAATGAGCAGTACTTC. Its translation is CASGLGRNYNEQYF.

This clonotype was found a few times. V is TRBV15 and J is TRBJ2-4, with D perhaps TRBD1 (5 bases). The CDR3 runs to 14 residues. Trimming stripped 2 bases from V and 8 bases from J, with 13 bases between. Germline V lookup: CDR1 LNHNV, CDR2 YYDKDF (reference sequence). The CDR3: CATSRFEGAYIQYF. The CDR3 nucleotides are TGTGCCACCAGCAGATTTGAAGGGGCATACATTCAGTACTTC.

This clonotype was detected only a few times. The rearrangement uses TRBV20-1 and TRBJ2-7; possibly TRBD2 for D (6 bases). V was cut by 6 bases and J by 3 bases, with 18 bases left in between. The CDR3 contains 14 residues. The germline gives CDR1 DFQATT, CDR2 SNEGSKA (reference sequence). CDR3 sequence (DNA): TGCAGTGCACCAACCCGTAGCGGATTCTACGAGCAGTACTTC. It codes for CSAPTRSGFYEQYF.

With respect to this clonotype: A junction end diverges from the germline sequence, so it may reflect a read error. V gene TRBV27 combines with J gene TRBJ2-7; perhaps D is TRBD1 or TRBD2 (5 bases each). The CDR3 loop spans 14 amino acids. The germline gives CDR1 MNHEY, CDR2 SMNVEV (reference sequence). The CDR3 DNA reads TGTGCCACCAGTCGGGGCTGGGATCCCTACGAGCAGTACTTC. Translating gives CATSRGWDPYEQYF.

This clonotype came up a few times. V is TRBV6-2 or TRBV6-3 and J is TRBJ2-4; D is uncertain. The CDR3 runs to 12 residues. The V and J ends lost 2 bases and 13 bases respectively, with 12 bases between them. From germline, CDR1 is MNHEY and CDR2 SVGEGT. CDR3 coding DNA: TGTGCCAGCAGTTACCACCTACGTTGGCAGTACTTC. It yields the protein CASSYHLRWQYF.

The rearrangement uses TRBV29-1 and TRBJ1-2, with a weak D call TRBD1 (5 bases). Looked up from germline, CDR1 is SQVTM and CDR2 is ANQGSEA. Trimming removed 2 bases at V and 6 bases at J, with 16 bases between. This CDR3 is 14 amino acids long. CDR3 in amino acids: CSVENRGGVDGYTF. The CDR3 DNA reads TGCAGCGTTGAAAATAGGGGAGGGGTCGATGGCTACACCTTC.

This chain links TRBV29-1 with TRBJ2-7; D is possibly TRBD1 (6 bases). The CDR3 is made up of 13 amino acids. With 5 bases removed from V and 7 bases from J, the gap between germline ends came to 18 bases. Germline V gives CDR1 SQVTM, CDR2 ANQGSEA. This CDR3 reads CSVRTGTYNEQYF. CDR3 bases: TGCAGCGTTCGTACTGGGACATACAATGAGCAGTACTTC.